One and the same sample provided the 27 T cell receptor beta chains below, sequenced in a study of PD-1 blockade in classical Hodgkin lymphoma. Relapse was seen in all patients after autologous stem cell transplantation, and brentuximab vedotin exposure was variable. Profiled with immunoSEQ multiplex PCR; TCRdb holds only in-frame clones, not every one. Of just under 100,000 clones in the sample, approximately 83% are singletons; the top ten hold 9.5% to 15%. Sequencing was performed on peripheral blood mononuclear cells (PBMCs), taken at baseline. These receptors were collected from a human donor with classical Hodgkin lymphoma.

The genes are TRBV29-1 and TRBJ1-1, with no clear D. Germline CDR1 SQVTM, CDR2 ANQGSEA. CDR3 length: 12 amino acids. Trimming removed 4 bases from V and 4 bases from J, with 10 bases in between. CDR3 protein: CSVVWQTTEAFF. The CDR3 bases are TGCAGCGTTGTATGGCAGACCACTGAAGCTTTCTTT. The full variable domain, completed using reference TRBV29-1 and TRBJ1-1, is SAVISQKPSRDICQRGTSLTIQCQVDSQVTMMFWYRQQPGQSLTLIATANQGSEATYESGFVIDKFPISRPNLTFSTLTVSNMSPEDSSIYLCSVVWQTTEAFFGQGTRLTVV.

The CDR3 here is CAIKDTGEQYF. DNA of the CDR3: TGTGCCATCAAGGATACGGGAGAGCAGTACTTC. This rearrangement joins TRBV10-3 to TRBJ2-7; D may be TRBD2 (5 bases). Trimming took off 7 bases at V and 7 bases at J, with 11 bases between the two ends. The CDR3 is 11 residues long. The germline gives CDR1 ENHRY, CDR2 SYGVKD.

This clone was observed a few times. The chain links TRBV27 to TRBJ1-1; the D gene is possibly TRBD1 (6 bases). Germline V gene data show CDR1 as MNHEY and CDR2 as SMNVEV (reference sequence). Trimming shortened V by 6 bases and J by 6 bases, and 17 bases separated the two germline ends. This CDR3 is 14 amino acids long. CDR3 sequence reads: CASSQHSHRAEAFF. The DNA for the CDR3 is TGTGCCAGCAGCCAACACTCACACAGGGCTGAAGCTTTCTTT.

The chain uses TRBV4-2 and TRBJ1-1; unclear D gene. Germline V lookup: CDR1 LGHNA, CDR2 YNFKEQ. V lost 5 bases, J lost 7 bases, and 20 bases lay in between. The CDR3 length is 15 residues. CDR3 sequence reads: CASSFGVSAEFEAFF. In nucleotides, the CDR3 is TGTGCCAGCAGCTTTGGTGTTTCTGCGGAGTTTGAAGCTTTCTTT.

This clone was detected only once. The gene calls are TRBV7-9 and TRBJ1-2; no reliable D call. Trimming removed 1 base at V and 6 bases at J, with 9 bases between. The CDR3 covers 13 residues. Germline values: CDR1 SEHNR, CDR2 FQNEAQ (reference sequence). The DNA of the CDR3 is TGTGCCAGCAGCTTAGGGGGATGGGATGGCTACACCTTC. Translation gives CASSLGGWDGYTF.

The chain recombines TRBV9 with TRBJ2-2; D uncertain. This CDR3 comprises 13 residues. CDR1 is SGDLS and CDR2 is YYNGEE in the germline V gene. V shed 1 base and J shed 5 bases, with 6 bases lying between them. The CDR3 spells CASSVFRTGELFF. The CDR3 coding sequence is TGTGCCAGCAGCGTATTTAGGACCGGGGAGCTGTTTTTT. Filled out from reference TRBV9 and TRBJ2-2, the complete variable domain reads DSGVTQTPKHLITATGQRVTLRCSPRSGDLSVYWYQQSLDQGLQFLIQYYNGEERAKGNILERFSAQQFPDLHSELNLSSLELGDSALYFCASSVFRTGELFFGEGSRLTVL.

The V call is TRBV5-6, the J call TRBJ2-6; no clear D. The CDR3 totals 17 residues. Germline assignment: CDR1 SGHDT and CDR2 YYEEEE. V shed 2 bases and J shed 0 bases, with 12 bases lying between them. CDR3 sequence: CASSFVGRASGANVLTF. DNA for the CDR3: TGTGCCAGCAGCTTTGTAGGCAGAGCCTCTGGGGCCAACGTCCTGACTTTC.

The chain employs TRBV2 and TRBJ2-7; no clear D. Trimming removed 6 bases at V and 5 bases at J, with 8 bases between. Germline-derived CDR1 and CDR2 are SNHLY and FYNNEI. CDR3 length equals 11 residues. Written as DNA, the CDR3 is TGTGCCAGCAGGGGTATGGACGAGCAGTACTTC. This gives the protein CASRGMDEQYF.

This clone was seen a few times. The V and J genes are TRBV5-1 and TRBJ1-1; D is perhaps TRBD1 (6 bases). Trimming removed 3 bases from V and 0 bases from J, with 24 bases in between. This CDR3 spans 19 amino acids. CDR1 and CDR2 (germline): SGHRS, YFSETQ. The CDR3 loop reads CASSSTRDTPSEVNTEAFF. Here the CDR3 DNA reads TGCGCCAGCAGCTCAACCCGGGACACCCCATCCGAGGTGAACACTGAAGCTTTCTTT.

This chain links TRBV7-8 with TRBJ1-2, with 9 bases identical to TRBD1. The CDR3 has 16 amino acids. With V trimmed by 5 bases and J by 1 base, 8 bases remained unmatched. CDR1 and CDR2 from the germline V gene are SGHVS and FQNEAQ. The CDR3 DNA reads TGTGCCAGCAGCGAGAGCGGGGGACAGGGTAACTATGGCTACACCTTC. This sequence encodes CASSESGGQGNYGYTF.

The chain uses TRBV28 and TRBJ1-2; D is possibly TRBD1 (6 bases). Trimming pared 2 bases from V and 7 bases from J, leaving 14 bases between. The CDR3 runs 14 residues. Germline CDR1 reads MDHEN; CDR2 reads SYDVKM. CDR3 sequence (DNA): TGTGCCAGCAGTTTAGACCTTACAGGGAGTGGCTACACCTTC. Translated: CASSLDLTGSGYTF.

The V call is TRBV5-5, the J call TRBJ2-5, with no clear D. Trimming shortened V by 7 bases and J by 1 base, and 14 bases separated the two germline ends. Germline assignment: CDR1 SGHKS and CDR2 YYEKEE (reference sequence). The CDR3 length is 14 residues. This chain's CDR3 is CASGFTGSQETQYF. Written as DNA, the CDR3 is TGTGCCAGCGGATTTACGGGTAGCCAAGAGACCCAGTACTTC.

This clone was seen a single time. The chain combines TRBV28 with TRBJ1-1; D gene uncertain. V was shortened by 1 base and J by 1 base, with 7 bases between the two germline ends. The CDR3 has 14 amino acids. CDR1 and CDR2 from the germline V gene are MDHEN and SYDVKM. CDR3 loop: CASSLLGGNTEAFF. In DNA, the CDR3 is TGTGCCAGCAGTTTATTGGGTGGGAACACTGAAGCTTTCTTT. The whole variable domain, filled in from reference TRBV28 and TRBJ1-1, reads DVKVTQSSRYLVKRTGEKVFLECVQDMDHENMFWYRQDPGLGLRLIYFSYDVKMKEKGDIPEGYSVSREKKERFSLILESASTNQTSMYLCASSLLGGNTEAFFGQGTRLTVV.

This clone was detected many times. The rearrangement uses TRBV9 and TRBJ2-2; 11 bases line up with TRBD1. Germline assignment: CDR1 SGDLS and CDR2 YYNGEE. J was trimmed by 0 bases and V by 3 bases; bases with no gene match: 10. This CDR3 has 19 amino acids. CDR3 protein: CASSAVPGTGGSNTGELFF. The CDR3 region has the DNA TGTGCCAGCAGCGCAGTTCCCGGGACAGGGGGGTCGAACACCGGGGAGCTGTTTTTT.

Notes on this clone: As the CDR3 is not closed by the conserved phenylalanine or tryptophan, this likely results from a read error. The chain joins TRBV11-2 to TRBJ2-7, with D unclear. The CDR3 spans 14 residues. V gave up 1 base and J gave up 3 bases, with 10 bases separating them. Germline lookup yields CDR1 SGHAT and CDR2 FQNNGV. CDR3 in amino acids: CASSLGPGNYEQYL. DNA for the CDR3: TGTGCCAGCAGCTTAGGGCCCGGTAACTACGAGCAGTACCTC.

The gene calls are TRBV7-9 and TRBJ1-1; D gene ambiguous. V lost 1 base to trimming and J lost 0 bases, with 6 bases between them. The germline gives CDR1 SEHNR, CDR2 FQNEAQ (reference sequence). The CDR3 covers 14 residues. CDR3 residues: CASSLGPLNTEAFF. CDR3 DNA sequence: TGTGCCAGCAGCTTAGGGCCCTTGAACACTGAAGCTTTCTTT.

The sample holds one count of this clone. The CDR3 region has the DNA TGTGCCAGCTCACCGGCAATGAGAAACACCATATATTTT. Amino acid sequence: CASSPAMRNTIYF. This chain joins TRBV18 and TRBJ1-3; D gene uncertain. The germline V gene has CDR1 KGHSH and CDR2 LQKENI. This CDR3 region has 13 residues. Trimming took 3 bases from V and 5 from J, leaving 8 bases between them.

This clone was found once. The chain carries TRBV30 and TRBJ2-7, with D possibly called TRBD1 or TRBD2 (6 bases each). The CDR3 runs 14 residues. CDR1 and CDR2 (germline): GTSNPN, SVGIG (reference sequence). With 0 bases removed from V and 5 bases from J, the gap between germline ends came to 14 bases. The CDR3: CAWSVPVGGHEQYF. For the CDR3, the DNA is TGTGCCTGGAGTGTACCGGTAGGGGGGCACGAGCAGTACTTC.

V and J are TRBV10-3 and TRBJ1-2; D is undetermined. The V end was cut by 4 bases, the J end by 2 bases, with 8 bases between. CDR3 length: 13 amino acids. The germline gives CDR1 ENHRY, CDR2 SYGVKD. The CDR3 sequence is CAISADQNYGYTF. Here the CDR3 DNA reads TGTGCCATCAGTGCCGACCAAAACTATGGCTACACCTTC.

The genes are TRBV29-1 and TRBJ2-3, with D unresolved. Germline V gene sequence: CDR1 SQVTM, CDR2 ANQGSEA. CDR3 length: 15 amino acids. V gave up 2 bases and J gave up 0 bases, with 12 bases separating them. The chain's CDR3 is CSVERIVWSTDTQYF. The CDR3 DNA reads TGCAGCGTTGAAAGAATAGTGTGGAGCACAGATACGCAGTATTTT.

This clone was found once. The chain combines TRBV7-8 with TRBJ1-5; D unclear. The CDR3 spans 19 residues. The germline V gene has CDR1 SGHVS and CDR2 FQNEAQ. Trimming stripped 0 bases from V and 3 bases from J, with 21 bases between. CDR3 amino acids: CASSLARLAPTLFNQPQHF. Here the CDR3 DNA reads TGTGCCAGCAGCTTAGCGCGGTTAGCCCCAACGTTGTTCAATCAGCCCCAGCATTTT.

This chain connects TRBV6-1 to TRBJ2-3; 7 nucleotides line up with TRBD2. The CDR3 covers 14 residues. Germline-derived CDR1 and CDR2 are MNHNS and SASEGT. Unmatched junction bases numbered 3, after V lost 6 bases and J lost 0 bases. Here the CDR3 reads CASRLGGSTDTQYF. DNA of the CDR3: TGTGCCAGCAGATTGGGGGGGAGCACAGATACGCAGTATTTT.

The DNA for the CDR3 is TGTGCCAGCAGCTCCCACCCAAGACAGCCGAACACTGAAGCTTTCTTT. Residues: CASSSHPRQPNTEAFF. V and J are TRBV5-5 and TRBJ1-1; D may be TRBD1 (5 bases). The CDR3 consists of 16 residues. Trimming removed 3 bases from V and 1 base from J, with 16 bases in between. Germline V lookup: CDR1 SGHKS, CDR2 YYEKEE (reference sequence).

The CDR3 DNA follows: TGTGCCAGCAGCGTAGGGTCTAGCGGGGACACAGATACGCAGTATTTT. Protein product: CASSVGSSGDTDTQYF. This chain uses TRBV9 with TRBJ2-3, with 9 positions matching TRBD2. The CDR3 runs 16 residues. Germline V gives CDR1 SGDLS, CDR2 YYNGEE. After removal of 0 bases from V and 2 bases from J, the junction contained 4 bases not matched to a gene.

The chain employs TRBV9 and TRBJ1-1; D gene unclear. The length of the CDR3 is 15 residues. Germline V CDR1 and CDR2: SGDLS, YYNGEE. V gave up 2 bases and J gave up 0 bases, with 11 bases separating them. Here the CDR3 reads CASSVTQFMNTEAFF. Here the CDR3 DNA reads TGTGCCAGCAGCGTGACCCAGTTCATGAACACTGAAGCTTTCTTT.

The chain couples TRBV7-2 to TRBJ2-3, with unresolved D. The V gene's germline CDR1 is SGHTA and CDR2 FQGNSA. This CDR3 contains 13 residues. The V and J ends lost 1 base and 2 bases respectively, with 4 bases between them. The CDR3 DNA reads TGTGCCAGCAGCTTAGAATCCACAGATACGCAGTATTTT. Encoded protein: CASSLESTDTQYF.

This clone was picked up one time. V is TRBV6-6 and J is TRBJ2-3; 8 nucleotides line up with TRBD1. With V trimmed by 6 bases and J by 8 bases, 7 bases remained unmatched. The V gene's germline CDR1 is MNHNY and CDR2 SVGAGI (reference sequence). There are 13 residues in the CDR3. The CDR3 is CASSPAGQGTQYF. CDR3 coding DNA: TGTGCCAGCAGCCCCGCCGGACAGGGTACGCAGTATTTT.